Shown below are 18 T cell receptor beta chains from a single sample sequenced in a study of CD8 T cells in Susac syndrome (dated 2019 in TCRdb). The library relied on the immunoSEQ multiplex PCR assay. RNA was extracted using the RNeasy kit, and about 0.45 to 1 ug of the RNA was reverse transcribed with random hexamers. TCRdb applied fastp at Q25 and MiXCR to the public reads, then kept only in-frame beta chains. Rows with one shared CDR3 protein collapse into an entry with the most common genes and DNA. The sample contains 150,000 to 200,000 distinct CDR3 sequences, approximately 95% of them found a single time. The top ten clonotypes cover around 0.15% of the sample. The sample consisted of CD8+ T cells from PBMCs. The receptors derive from a human donor with multiple sclerosis.

The genes are TRBV28 and TRBJ2-5; D ambiguous. CDR1 and CDR2 from the germline V gene are MDHEN and SYDVKM. The CDR3 covers 15 residues. V lost 6 bases to trimming and J lost 1 base, with 15 bases between them. This CDR3 reads CASRLTPGFQETQYF. The CDR3 DNA follows: TGTGCCAGCAGATTAACCCCAGGCTTCCAAGAGACCCAGTACTTC.

The V gene is TRBV11-2, the J gene TRBJ2-7; D is perhaps TRBD1 or TRBD2 (5 bases each). The CDR3 consists of 12 residues. Germline assignment: CDR1 SGHAT and CDR2 FQNNGV. Trimming cost V 3 bases and J 6 bases, with 9 bases left between them. The CDR3 DNA is TGTGCCAGCAGCTTCTCAGGGAGCGAGCAGTACTTC. It is translated as CASSFSGSEQYF.

V and J are TRBV29-1 and TRBJ2-2, with a possible D match to TRBD1 (6 bases). Germline V gene sequence: CDR1 SQVTM, CDR2 ANQGSEA. This CDR3 spans 14 amino acids. In DNA form, the CDR3 reads TGCAGTACTAACGGACAGACGAACACCGGGGAGCTGTTTTTT. This encodes CSTNGQTNTGELFF.

V is TRBV3-1 and J is TRBJ1-2; D uncertain. CDR1 LGHDT and CDR2 YNNKEL come from the germline V gene (reference sequence). CDR3 length: 13 amino acids. V lost 3 bases and J lost 5, with 10 bases in between. The CDR3 here is CASSQDGMYGYTF. CDR3 DNA sequence: TGTGCCAGCAGCCAGGACGGGATGTATGGCTACACCTTC.

This clonotype was detected once. This chain connects TRBV27 to TRBJ2-3; TRBD1 might be the D (6 bases). From germline, CDR1 is MNHEY and CDR2 SMNVEV (reference sequence). Trimming shortened V by 1 base and J by 4 bases, and 12 bases separated the two germline ends. This CDR3 is 15 amino acids long. CDR3 DNA sequence: TGTGCCAGCAGTTTATTCAGGGGTGGACCAGATACGCAGTATTTT. Translation: CASSLFRGGPDTQYF.

The rearrangement joins TRBV9 to TRBJ2-7; 10 positions agree with TRBD1. The junction had 12 bases not matched to a gene; V was cut back by 4 bases and J by 5 bases. The germline gives CDR1 SGDLS, CDR2 YYNGEE. This CDR3 has 16 amino acids. This CDR3 reads CASSPGGTGVEDEQYF. CDR3 sequence (DNA): TGTGCCAGCAGCCCAGGCGGGACAGGGGTAGAGGACGAGCAGTACTTC. The variable domain in full, completed from reference TRBV9 and TRBJ2-7, reads DSGVTQTPKHLITATGQRVTLRCSPRSGDLSVYWYQQSLDQGLQFLIQYYNGEERAKGNILERFSAQQFPDLHSELNLSSLELGDSALYFCASSPGGTGVEDEQYFGPGTRLTVT.

The CDR3 region is CSARDVRTSGYEQYF. Here the CDR3 DNA reads TGCAGTGCTAGAGATGTCCGGACTAGCGGATACGAGCAGTACTTC. The genes are TRBV20-1 and TRBJ2-7; 10 bases line up with TRBD2. The V and J ends lost 0 bases and 4 bases, in that order; junction bases with no gene match: 6. The CDR3 spans 15 residues. The germline V gene has CDR1 DFQATT and CDR2 SNEGSKA (reference sequence).

The genes are TRBV4-1 and TRBJ2-3, with TRBD2 matching over 10 bases. The CDR3 spans 19 residues. Germline V lookup: CDR1 MGHRA, CDR2 YSYEKL. V shed 3 bases, J shed 3 bases, and the junction held 15 bases outside the gene matches. The CDR3 spells CASSHIKPFGLAVTDTQYF. The DNA of the CDR3 is TGCGCCAGCAGCCATATTAAGCCTTTTGGACTAGCGGTAACAGATACGCAGTATTTT.

This chain joins TRBV13 and TRBJ1-2, with 9 bases that match TRBD1. Losses at the gene ends were 4 bases for V and 6 bases for J; bases not matched to a gene: 6. There are 14 residues in the CDR3. Germline CDR1 is PRHDT and CDR2 is FYEKMQ (reference sequence). This chain's CDR3 is CASSSRDREHGYTF. DNA of the CDR3: TGTGCCAGCAGCTCCCGGGACAGGGAGCATGGCTACACCTTC. Looking up the rest from reference TRBV13 and TRBJ1-2 gives the full variable domain: AAGVIQSPRHLIKEKRETATLKCYPIPRHDTVYWYQQGPGQDPQFLISFYEKMQSDKGSIPDRFSAQQFSDYHSELNMSSLELGDSALYFCASSSRDREHGYTFGSGTRLTVV.

CDR3 protein: CASSLIRDDTIYF. CDR3 sequence (DNA): TGTGCCAGCAGCTTGATACGGGACGACACCATATATTTT. The chain uses TRBV5-6 and TRBJ1-3; D is possibly TRBD1 (5 bases). Germline values: CDR1 SGHDT, CDR2 YYEEEE. V was trimmed by 1 base and J by 8 bases, leaving 10 bases between them. This CDR3 comprises 13 residues.

The chain has TRBV7-2 and TRBJ2-6, with TRBD1 matching 11 bases. V trimming: 2 bases; J trimming: 0 bases; junction bases outside the gene matches: 3. Germline V gene lookup returns CDR1 SGHTA and CDR2 FQGNSA. The CDR3 is 18 residues long. CDR3 sequence (DNA): TGTGCCAGCAGCTTATACGGGACAGGGGGCTCTGGGGCCAACGTCCTGACTTTC. It specifies CASSLYGTGGSGANVLTF.

V gene TRBV6-6 combines with J gene TRBJ2-1; 9 bases agree with TRBD2. Germline values: CDR1 MNHNY, CDR2 SVGAGI (reference sequence). This CDR3 is 16 amino acids long. With V trimmed by 5 bases and J by 5 bases, 10 bases remained unmatched. CDR3 protein: CASSLLLAGSDNEQFF. CDR3 nucleotide sequence: TGTGCCAGCAGTCTACTCCTAGCGGGGAGTGACAATGAGCAGTTCTTC.

V is TRBV20-1 and J is TRBJ1-1; D remains unclear. Germline V gene data show CDR1 as DFQATT and CDR2 as SNEGSKA (reference sequence). Trimming left V 6 bases short and J 0 bases short, with 14 bases between. There are 14 residues in the CDR3. The CDR3 reads CSAIPPVMNTEAFF. The CDR3 DNA reads as TGCAGTGCCATCCCTCCAGTTATGAACACTGAAGCTTTCTTT.

The V call is TRBV3-1, the J call TRBJ2-1; D could derive from TRBD1 or TRBD2 (5 bases each). CDR1 and CDR2 from the germline V gene are LGHDT and YNNKEL (reference sequence). The CDR3 loop spans 14 amino acids. V lost 0 bases, J lost 12 bases, and 15 bases lay in between. For the CDR3, the DNA is TGTGCCAGCAGCCAAGATCTGGGACGTATGGCGCAGTTCTTC. This codes for CASSQDLGRMAQFF.

CDR3 sequence: CASSPAGGLNEQYF. For the CDR3, the DNA is TGTGCCAGCAGCCCCGCGGGGGGACTAAACGAGCAGTACTTC. The J gene is TRBJ2-7, the V gene TRBV9; 8 nucleotides line up with TRBD2. The junction had 8 bases not matched to a gene; V was cut back by 4 bases and J by 5 bases. This CDR3 region has 14 residues. Germline CDR1 is SGDLS and CDR2 is YYNGEE.

The rearrangement uses TRBV29-1 and TRBJ2-6; D gene ambiguous. The germline V gene has CDR1 SQVTM and CDR2 ANQGSEA. The CDR3 spans 14 residues. Trimming took 4 bases from V and 0 from J, leaving 7 bases between them. DNA for the CDR3: TGCAGCGTTGGGGCGAGCTCTGGGGCCAACGTCCTGACTTTC. It is translated as CSVGASSGANVLTF. The full variable domain, with the rest looked up from reference TRBV29-1 and TRBJ2-6, is SAVISQKPSRDICQRGTSLTIQCQVDSQVTMMFWYRQQPGQSLTLIATANQGSEATYESGFVIDKFPISRPNLTFSTLTVSNMSPEDSSIYLCSVGASSGANVLTFGAGSRLTVL.

V gene TRBV15 combines with J gene TRBJ2-7; D ambiguous. V gave up 1 base and J gave up 2 bases, with 12 bases separating them. The CDR3 is 15 residues long. CDR1 is LNHNV and CDR2 is YYDKDF in the germline V gene (reference sequence). CDR3 protein: CATSRAQVIPYEQYF. CDR3 nucleotide sequence: TGTGCCACCAGCAGAGCCCAGGTCATCCCCTACGAGCAGTACTTC.

The rearrangement joins TRBV7-8 to TRBJ2-3; no definite D call. The V end was cut by 1 base, the J end by 3 bases, with 11 bases between. Germline values: CDR1 SGHVS, CDR2 FQNEAQ. The CDR3 has 15 amino acids. Here the CDR3 reads CASSLGGYPTDTQYF. CDR3 sequence (DNA): TGTGCCAGCAGCTTAGGCGGCTACCCGACAGATACGCAGTATTTT.